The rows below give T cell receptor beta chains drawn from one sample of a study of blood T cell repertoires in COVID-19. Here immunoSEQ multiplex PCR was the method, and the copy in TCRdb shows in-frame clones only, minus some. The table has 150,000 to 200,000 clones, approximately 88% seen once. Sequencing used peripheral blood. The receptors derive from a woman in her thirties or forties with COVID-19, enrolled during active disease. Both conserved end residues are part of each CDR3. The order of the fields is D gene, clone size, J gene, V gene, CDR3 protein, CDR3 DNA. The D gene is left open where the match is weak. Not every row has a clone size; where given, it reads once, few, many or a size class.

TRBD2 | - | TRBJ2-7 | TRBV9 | CASSVGWGAGGPGEQYF | TGTGCCAGCAGCGTAGGTTGGGGAGCGGGAGGGCCGGGGGAGCAGTACTTC
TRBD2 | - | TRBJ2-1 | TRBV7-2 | CASQAGLSYNEQFF | TGTGCCAGCCAAGCGGGACTCTCCTACAATGAGCAGTTCTTC
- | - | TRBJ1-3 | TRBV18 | CASSPPRSHTGNTIYF | TGTGCCAGCTCCCCTCCACGGAGTCATACTGGAAACACCATATATTTT
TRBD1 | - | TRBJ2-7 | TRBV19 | CASSLIWDSSYEQYF | TGTGCCAGTAGTTTGATATGGGACAGCTCCTACGAGCAGTACTTC
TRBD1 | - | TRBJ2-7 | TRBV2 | CASSPGQGTYEQYF | TGTGCCAGCAGCCCGGGACAGGGGACCTACGAGCAGTACTTC
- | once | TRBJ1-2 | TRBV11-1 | CASSSRDHYGYTF | TGTGCCAGCAGCTCCAGGGATCACTATGGCTACACCTTC
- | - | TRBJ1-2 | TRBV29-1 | CSVVSGGYTF | TGCAGCGTTGTATCGGGAGGCTACACCTTC
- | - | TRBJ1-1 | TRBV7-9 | CASSTKGWDTEAFF | TGTGCCAGCAGCACTAAGGGGTGGGACACTGAAGCTTTCTTT
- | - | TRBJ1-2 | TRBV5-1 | CASSLEGTRGSGYTF | TGCGCCAGCAGCTTGGAGGGGACTCGGGGTTCTGGCTACACCTTC
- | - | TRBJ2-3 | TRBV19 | CASSMSRHTDTQYF | TGTGCCAGTAGTATGTCCAGACACACAGATACGCAGTATTTT
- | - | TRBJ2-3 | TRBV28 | CASSLSGGGTDTQYF | TGTGCCAGCAGTTTGTCGGGTGGAGGTACAGATACGCAGTATTTT
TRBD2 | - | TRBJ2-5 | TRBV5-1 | CASSVATGEPSGGPQETQYF | TGCGCCAGCAGCGTGGCGACAGGGGAACCTAGCGGGGGGCCCCAAGAGACCCAGTACTTC
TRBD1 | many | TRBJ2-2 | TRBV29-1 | CSATDRGGDTGELFF | TGCAGCGCGACGGACAGGGGAGGGGACACCGGGGAGCTGTTTTTT
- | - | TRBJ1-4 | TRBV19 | CASSMAQGWEKLFF | TGTGCCAGTAGTATGGCCCAGGGTTGGGAAAAACTGTTTTTT
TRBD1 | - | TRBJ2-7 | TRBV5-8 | CASNTRDSTYEQYF | TGTGCCAGCAATACCCGGGACAGCACCTACGAGCAGTACTTC
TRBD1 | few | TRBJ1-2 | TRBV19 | CASSPDRVDGYTF | TGTGCCAGTAGTCCAGACAGGGTTGATGGCTACACCTTC
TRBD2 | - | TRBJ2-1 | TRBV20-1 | CSASASGGYNEQFF | TGCAGTGCTAGTGCTAGCGGGGGCTACAATGAGCAGTTCTTC
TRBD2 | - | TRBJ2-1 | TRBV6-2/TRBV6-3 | CASSYVAGYNEQFF | TGTGCCAGCAGTTACGTAGCGGGATACAATGAGCAGTTCTTC
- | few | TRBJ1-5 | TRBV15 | CATSRERAGYQPQHF | TGTGCCACCAGCAGAGAACGCGCAGGGTATCAGCCCCAGCATTTT
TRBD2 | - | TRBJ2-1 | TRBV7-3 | CASSATLAGGTNEQFF | TGTGCCAGCAGCGCGACGTTAGCGGGAGGCACCAATGAGCAGTTCTTC
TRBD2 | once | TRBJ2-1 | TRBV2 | CASSGVASGLSYNEQFF | TGTGCCAGCAGTGGGGTGGCTAGCGGGCTTTCCTACAATGAGCAGTTCTTC
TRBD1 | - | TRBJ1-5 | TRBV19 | CASSAGQGGQPQHF | TGTGCCAGTAGTGCAGGACAGGGAGGGCAGCCCCAGCATTTT
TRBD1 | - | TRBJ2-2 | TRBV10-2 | CAGTGAGTGELFF | TGCGCCGGGACAGGGGCTGGTACCGGGGAGCTGTTTTTT
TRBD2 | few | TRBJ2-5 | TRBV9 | CASSVGTSPSETQYF | TGTGCCAGCAGCGTAGGGACTAGCCCATCGGAGACCCAGTACTTC
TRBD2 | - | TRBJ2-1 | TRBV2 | CASSDLAGYSYNEQFF | TGTGCCAGCAGTGACCTAGCGGGATACTCCTACAATGAGCAGTTCTTC
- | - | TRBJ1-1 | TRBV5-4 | CARGGGTEAFF | TGTGCCAGGGGAGGGGGCACTGAAGCTTTCTTT
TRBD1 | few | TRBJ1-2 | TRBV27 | CASSLTPGTGGYGYTF | TGTGCCAGCAGTTTAACCCCCGGGACAGGAGGGTATGGCTACACCTTC
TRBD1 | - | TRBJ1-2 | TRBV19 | CATRDSRYGYTF | TGTGCCACTCGGGACAGTCGCTATGGCTACACCTTC
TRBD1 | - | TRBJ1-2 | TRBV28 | CASKQGVFGYTF | TGTGCCAGCAAACAGGGGGTATTTGGCTACACCTTC
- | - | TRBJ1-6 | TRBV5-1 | CASSFSTDSNSPLHF | TGCGCCAGCAGCTTTTCGACAGATTCTAATTCACCCCTCCACTTT
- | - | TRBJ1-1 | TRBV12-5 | CASGLSQGAAFF | TGTGCTAGTGGTTTGTCACAGGGAGCAGCTTTCTTT
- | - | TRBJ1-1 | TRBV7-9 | CASSTRQANTEAFF | TGTGCCAGCAGTACCCGACAGGCCAACACTGAAGCTTTCTTT
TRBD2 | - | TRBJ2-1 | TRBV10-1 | CASASSGGAHNEQFF | TGCGCCAGCGCATCTAGCGGGGGGGCCCACAATGAGCAGTTCTTC
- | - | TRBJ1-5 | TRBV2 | CASSEWAGGNQPQHF | TGTGCCAGCAGTGAGTGGGCGGGTGGCAATCAGCCCCAGCATTTT
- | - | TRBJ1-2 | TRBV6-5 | CASSYDGANYGYTF | TGTGCCAGCAGTTATGACGGAGCAAACTATGGCTACACCTTC
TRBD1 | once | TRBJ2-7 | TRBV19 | CASSINRGKGYEQYF | TGTGCCAGTAGTATTAACAGGGGAAAAGGCTACGAGCAGTACTTC
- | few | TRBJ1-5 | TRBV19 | CASGDRGRRVTWGNQPQHF | TGTGCCAGTGGCGACCGGGGACGGAGGGTTACTTGGGGCAATCAGCCCCAGCATTTT
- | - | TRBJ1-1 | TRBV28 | CASSLTFYVNTEAFF | TGTGCCAGCAGTTTAACGTTCTACGTGAACACTGAAGCTTTCTTT
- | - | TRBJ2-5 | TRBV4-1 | CASSFRLGTQETQYF | TGCGCCAGCAGCTTCAGATTGGGCACTCAAGAGACCCAGTACTTC
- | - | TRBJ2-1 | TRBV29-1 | CSVAQYNEQFF | TGCAGCGTTGCACAGTACAATGAGCAGTTCTTC
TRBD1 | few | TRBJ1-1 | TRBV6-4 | CASSTRDRGMVRAFF | TGTGCCAGCAGTACCCGGGACAGGGGAATGGTCCGAGCTTTCTTT